Sequencing of this T cell receptor (beta chain) was carried out in a study of T cell responses to AZD1222 COVID-19 vaccine. The assay was immunoSEQ multiplex PCR, and TCRdb's table has in-frame clones only and misses some. In the table there are 180,000 or so clones, about 90% of which are singletons. Of note for this clone: Antigen: not known.

Findings of the study overall: Researchers report vaccine-associated CD4 TCRs spanning spike, with dominance at 160-218 and 743-854. Most donors were white British and more were female, and clonal diversity was possibly underestimated. Sampling that yielded the repertoires occurred only after the peak T cell response. The study found Spike-specific TCR breadth and depth rose after two AZD1222 doses.

The CDR3 consists of 14 residues. From germline, CDR1 is MGHRA and CDR2 YSYEKL. V shed 3 bases and J shed 3 bases, with 11 bases lying between them. The sequencing here drew on peripheral blood, taken 28 days after the second AZD1222 dose. The rearrangement uses TRBV4-1 and TRBJ1-2; D is ambiguous. The clonotype originates from an adult who received the AZD1222 COVID-19 vaccine. The CDR3 region is CASSHTQDYYGYTF. The CDR3, as DNA: TGCGCCAGCAGCCACACACAAGATTACTATGGCTACACCTTC.